What follows are 27 T cell receptor beta chains derived from one specimen sequenced in a study of blood T cells in healthy people across ages. Combining a sample-barcoded 5' primer with a J-beta primer mix, a second PCR ran for 7 to 11 cycles. In TCRdb, the 5' RACE reads were re-called with MiXCR into one record per CDR3 protein. Of hundreds of thousands of distinct CDR3 sequences listed, 20% to 25% are singletons. The material sequenced was blood. These receptors came from a man between 65 and 80 years old in good health.

V is TRBV28 and J is TRBJ1-2, with 11 bases fitting TRBD1. J lost 4 bases, V lost 5 bases, and 6 bases had no gene match. CDR1 is MDHEN and CDR2 is SYDVKM in the germline V gene. The CDR3 spans 15 residues. The CDR3 reads CASSLDRGLGYGYTF. As DNA, the CDR3 is TGTGCCAGCAGTCTGGACAGGGGGCTGGGCTATGGCTACACCTTC.

The sample holds a few counts of this clonotype. The gene calls are TRBV5-1 and TRBJ2-7; D not certain. The length of the CDR3 is 14 residues. V was shortened by 5 bases and J by 3 bases, with 15 bases between the two germline ends. The germline V gene has CDR1 SGHRS and CDR2 YFSETQ. DNA for the CDR3: TGCGCCAGCAGTCGGGTTCCCCAGAACTACGAGCAGTACTTC. This gives the protein CASSRVPQNYEQYF. Based on the CDR3 plus reference TRBV5-1 and TRBJ2-7, the full variable domain is KAGVTQTPRYLIKTRGQQVTLSCSPISGHRSVSWYQQTPGQGLQFLFEYFSETQRNKGNFPGRFSGRQFSNSRSEMNVSTLELGDSALYLCASSRVPQNYEQYFGPGTRLTVT.

The chain carries TRBV28 and TRBJ1-5; D unclear. The V gene lost 4 bases and the J gene lost 7 bases, with 11 bases spanning the gap. CDR3 length: 13 residues. The germline gives CDR1 MDHEN, CDR2 SYDVKM. The DNA for the CDR3 is TGTGCCAGCAGTTCCGACGCCCTCCAGCCCCAGCATTTT. The encoded protein is CASSSDALQPQHF.

This clonotype appeared many times. This chain connects TRBV12-3 or TRBV12-4 to TRBJ2-1; a possible D gene is TRBD2 (6 bases). The CDR3 is 12 residues long. Trimming cost V 5 bases and J 4 bases, with 6 bases left between them. The CDR3 region is CASSGGYNEQFF. In DNA form, the CDR3 reads TGTGCCAGCAGTGGGGGGTACAATGAGCAGTTCTTC.

This clonotype was counted a few times. This sequence joins TRBV20-1 and TRBJ2-7, with D uncertain. Deletions cut 3 bases from V and 0 bases from J, with 9 bases between. The CDR3 is 13 residues long. Germline lookup yields CDR1 DFQATT and CDR2 SNEGSKA (reference sequence). The CDR3: CSASGDSSYEQYF. The DNA of the CDR3 is TGCAGTGCTAGTGGTGACTCCTCCTACGAGCAGTACTTC.

Only a few counts were recorded for this clonotype. The V call is TRBV6-2 or TRBV6-3, the J call TRBJ2-7; 9 nucleotides agree with TRBD1. Germline CDR1 and CDR2: MNHEY and SVGEGT. This CDR3 contains 15 residues. Losses at the gene ends were 2 bases for V and 2 bases for J; bases not matched to a gene: 4. CDR3 nucleotides: TGTGCCAGCAGTTACCCTGGACAGGGGACCTACGAGCAGTACTTC. Its protein product is CASSYPGQGTYEQYF.

The genes are TRBV24-1 and TRBJ1-5; D gene ambiguous. This CDR3 has 14 residues. Germline lookup yields CDR1 KGHDR and CDR2 SFDVKD. V lost 9 bases and J lost 3, with 14 bases in between. CDR3 in DNA: TGTGCCACCCAATCCGGCCGGGACAATCAGCCCCAGCATTTT. Translated, it gives CATQSGRDNQPQHF.

The chain carries TRBV4-1 and TRBJ2-1; D ambiguous. Trimming removed 4 bases from V and 4 bases from J, with 11 bases in between. The CDR3 runs 14 residues. Germline loops: CDR1 MGHRA, CDR2 YSYEKL. The CDR3 sequence is CASSLDGTYNEQFF. The CDR3 DNA sequence: TGCGCCAGCAGCCTAGACGGAACTTACAATGAGCAGTTCTTC.

This clonotype has a handful of counts. This chain connects TRBV5-6 to TRBJ2-4, with TRBD2 matching over 9 bases. The CDR3 has 16 amino acids. Per the germline V gene, CDR1 is SGHDT and CDR2 is YYEEEE. V dropped 4 bases and J dropped 3; count of bases not matched to a gene: 8. The CDR3 is CASSTPVSGGKNIQYF. The CDR3, as DNA: TGTGCCAGCAGCACCCCCGTTAGCGGGGGCAAAAACATTCAGTACTTC.

The chain links TRBV4-1 to TRBJ2-7; D may be TRBD1 (5 bases). CDR1 and CDR2 (germline): MGHRA, YSYEKL. This CDR3 is built from 14 residues. Trimming cost V 0 bases and J 3 bases, with 9 bases left between them. CDR3 coding DNA: TGCGCCAGCAGCCAAGAACAGACAGTCTACGAGCAGTACTTC. This translates into CASSQEQTVYEQYF.

The chain couples TRBV5-1 to TRBJ2-7; TRBD1 aligns across 9 bases. Losses at the gene ends were 4 bases for V and 5 bases for J; bases not matched to a gene: 10. CDR3 size: 15 residues. Germline loops: CDR1 SGHRS, CDR2 YFSETQ. This CDR3 is CASSRGDRDYHEQYF. DNA for the CDR3: TGCGCCAGCAGCCGGGGGGACAGGGACTACCACGAGCAGTACTTC.

For the CDR3, the DNA is TGTGCCAGCAGTTCGGGCTACAGGGAAGGCTCCTACGAGCAGTACTTC. Its translation: CASSSGYREGSYEQYF. This chain links TRBV2 with TRBJ2-7, with D tentatively TRBD1 (6 bases). There are 16 residues in the CDR3. V was trimmed by 5 bases and J by 0 bases, leaving 17 bases between them. Germline V gene sequence: CDR1 SNHLY, CDR2 FYNNEI.

The rearrangement joins TRBV20-1 to TRBJ2-1; 7 bases line up with TRBD2. CDR1 and CDR2 (germline): DFQATT, SNEGSKA (reference sequence). The V segment lost 4 bases and the J segment 3 bases; nucleotides outside the gene matches: 12. This CDR3 has 16 residues. The CDR3 sequence: CSAIAATSANYNEQFF. CDR3 in DNA: TGCAGTGCTATCGCCGCAACTAGCGCTAACTACAATGAGCAGTTCTTC.

J is TRBJ2-5 and V is TRBV15; perhaps TRBD1 as D (5 bases). The CDR3 extends over 17 amino acids. The V end lost 3 bases, the J end lost 2 bases, and 19 bases lay between the germline ends. CDR1 is LNHNV and CDR2 is YYDKDF in the germline V gene (reference sequence). Here the CDR3 reads CATSSTPRTGEQETQYF. The CDR3 coding sequence is TGTGCCACCAGCAGTACCCCGCGAACAGGCGAACAAGAGACCCAGTACTTC.

CDR3 coding DNA: TGCGCCAGCAGCTTTTTATCCGGATTAGCAGGGGAGCTGTTTTTT. It specifies CASSFLSGLAGELFF. The chain uses TRBV5-1 and TRBJ2-2, with unresolved D. Germline V gene sequence: CDR1 SGHRS, CDR2 YFSETQ. This CDR3 has 15 amino acids. V shed 2 bases and J shed 8 bases, with 16 bases lying between them.

This clonotype was found a few times. The junction does not match germline at one end; this may be a read error. The chain links TRBV29-1 to TRBJ1-2; 7 bases match TRBD1. Germline-derived CDR1 and CDR2 are SQVTM and ANQGSEA. The CDR3 is 13 residues long. CDR3 residues: CSVGTDSNHGYTF. CDR3 coding DNA: TGCAGCGTCGGGACAGACTCTAACCATGGCTACACCTTC. The complete variable domain, with remaining parts taken from reference TRBV29-1 and TRBJ1-2, reads SAVISQKPSRDICQRGTSLTIQCQVDSQVTMMFWYRQQPGQSLTLIATANQGSEATYESGFVIDKFPISRPNLTFSTLTVSNMSPEDSSIYLCSVGTDSNHGYTFGSGTRLTVV.

A few counts support this clonotype. The chain employs TRBV3-1 and TRBJ1-1, with D unclear. Per the germline V gene, CDR1 is LGHDT and CDR2 is YNNKEL (reference sequence). Trimming cost V 1 base and J 3 bases, with 9 bases left between them. The CDR3 contains 14 residues. CDR3 DNA sequence: TGTGCCAGCAGCCAAGTTGGAACTGACACTGAAGCTTTCTTT. Translation: CASSQVGTDTEAFF.

This clonotype was found many times. V usage is TRBV2 and J usage is TRBJ2-7, with D unclear. The assigned J gene may be wrong: the sequence end matches TRBJ2-1 better. Germline V gene sequence: CDR1 SNHLY, CDR2 FYNNEI. CDR3 size: 12 residues. Here the CDR3 DNA reads TGTGCCAGCAGTGAGGGGTTGGATGAGCAGTTCTTC. Amino acids: CASSEGLDEQFF.

This chain joins TRBV27 and TRBJ2-1; D possibly corresponds to TRBD2 (6 bases). The germline gives CDR1 MNHEY, CDR2 SMNVEV (reference sequence). The CDR3 is made up of 16 amino acids. Trimming left V 3 bases short and J 0 bases short, with 12 bases between. For the CDR3, the DNA is TGTGCCAGCAGTTTCTCTGGACTACTCTCCTACAATGAGCAGTTCTTC. Amino acids: CASSFSGLLSYNEQFF.

The chain joins TRBV20-1 to TRBJ2-5; D possibly matches TRBD1 or TRBD2 (6 bases each). TRBJ2-7 matches the DNA end more closely, so the J call is doubtful. CDR1 is DFQATT, CDR2 SNEGSKA, per germline (reference sequence). This CDR3 has 14 residues. The CDR3 protein is CSARKGGFEYEQYF. DNA of the CDR3: TGCAGTGCTCGGAAAGGGGGGTTTGAGTACGAGCAGTACTTC.

V usage is TRBV6-2 or TRBV6-3 and J usage is TRBJ2-5; unclear D gene. The germline V gene encodes CDR1 MNHEY and CDR2 SVGEGT. The CDR3 extends over 14 amino acids. V dropped 2 bases and J dropped 0 bases, with 7 bases sitting between them. The CDR3 sequence: CASSYERNQETQYF. The CDR3 DNA reads as TGTGCCAGCAGTTACGAGCGCAACCAAGAGACCCAGTACTTC.

The gene calls are TRBV5-1 and TRBJ2-1; 11 nucleotides line up with TRBD2. Germline V gene lookup returns CDR1 SGHRS and CDR2 YFSETQ. The junction had 5 bases not matched to a gene; V was cut back by 2 bases and J by 7 bases. The CDR3 spans 15 residues. The DNA of the CDR3 is TGCGCCAGCAGCTTCACTAGCGGGAGTGGAAATGAGCAGTTCTTC. Translation: CASSFTSGSGNEQFF.

As regards this clonotype: A much larger clonotype is one base distant, so this may be a read error. The rearrangement links TRBV19 to TRBJ2-1; 7 positions agree with TRBD1. The J call may be incorrect, as the DNA end agrees better with TRBJ2-5. This CDR3 comprises 15 residues. CDR1 and CDR2 from the germline V gene are LNHDA and SQIVND (reference sequence). The chain's CDR3 is CATSMERTGRETQYF. CDR3 coding DNA: TGTGCCACTAGTATGGAAAGGACAGGACGAGAGACCCAGTACTTC.

This chain uses TRBV20-1 with TRBJ2-5, with D possibly being TRBD1 or TRBD2 (6 bases each). CDR3 length: 16 amino acids. Germline V lookup: CDR1 DFQATT, CDR2 SNEGSKA (reference sequence). V shed 2 bases and J shed 2 bases, with 18 bases lying between them. CDR3 coding DNA: TGCAGTGCTAGAACCTTCTGGGGGGCACGGCAAGAGACCCAGTACTTC. Translating gives CSARTFWGARQETQYF.

This clonotype was counted only a few times. The CDR3 nucleotides read TGTGCCAGCAGCTTCTCGACAGGGGAAGAGACCCAGTACTTC. This sequence encodes CASSFSTGEETQYF. The gene calls are TRBV7-3 and TRBJ2-5; 8 nucleotides align to TRBD1. The germline V gene has CDR1 SGHTA and CDR2 FQGTGA. The CDR3 runs to 14 residues. The ends lost 3 bases at V and 3 bases at J; junction bases unmatched: 3. Variable domain in full (rest from reference TRBV7-3 and TRBJ2-5): GAGVSQTPSNKVTEKGKYVELRCDPISGHTALYWYRQSLGQGPEFLIYFQGTGAADDSGLPNDRFFAVRPEGSVSTLKIQRTERGDSAVYLCASSFSTGEETQYFGPGTRLLVL.

This clonotype was observed a few times. V usage is TRBV5-6 and J usage is TRBJ2-1, with TRBD1 matching 11 bases. The DNA end lines up better with TRBJ2-5; the J call may be wrong. Germline CDR1 reads SGHDT; CDR2 reads YYEEEE. CDR3 length: 15 residues. Here the CDR3 reads CASTSGQGAFETQYF. The CDR3 coding sequence is TGTGCCAGCACTTCTGGACAGGGGGCATTTGAGACCCAGTACTTC.

This clonotype was observed many times. The rearrangement uses TRBV20-1 and TRBJ2-1; 7 bases match TRBD2. Germline V gene lookup returns CDR1 DFQATT and CDR2 SNEGSKA (reference sequence). V shed 5 bases and J 3 bases; nucleotides not matched to a gene: 10. The CDR3 length is 15 residues. The CDR3 region has the DNA TGCAGTGCTTCCCAAAGCGGGAAATACTACAATGAGCAGTTCTTC. Its translation is CSASQSGKYYNEQFF.